This T cell receptor (beta chain) was sequenced in a study of cytomegalovirus exposure and HLA in healthy donors. Points from the study as a whole: Reportedly, a later analysis found an Asian-associated ancestry cluster had fewer N-insertions than the roughly 700-donor mean. Reportedly, HLA-A and HLA-B alleles of most subjects were accurately predicted from TCR beta.

PCR amplification relied on 60 Vbeta primers (plus 13 Jbeta primers). In the original processing: It was a later analysis that counted 75 million to 90 million unique TCR beta chains, of which about 10 million were shared. Data came from immunoSEQ multiplex PCR; TCRdb stores just in-frame clones and leaves some out. V and J calls plus clone size are reproduced from that table; the DNA served to infer D and trimming. This sample carries some 81,000 clones, around 70% of them seen once, and the ten largest clones take 15% to 20%. Healthy bone marrow donors made up the donor group. A remark on this clone: Its specificity is not known.

The source of this sequence is a woman between 40 and 55 years old in good health and CMV-seropositive. Specimen: PBMCs.

CDR3 sequence (DNA): TGCAGCGTTGAACCCAAGAACACTGAAGCTTTCTTT. Protein product: CSVEPKNTEAFF. V usage is TRBV29-1 and J usage is TRBJ1-1; no clear D gene. The CDR3 runs 12 residues. The germline V and J ends were trimmed by 2 bases and 1 base, with 5 bases remaining between them. In germline, CDR1 is SQVTM, CDR2 ANQGSEA.